This T cell receptor (beta chain) was retrieved from a study of blood T cell repertoires in COVID-19. The wider study: Researchers got acute and convalescent COVID-19 samples from the United States, Italy and Spain. The cDNA or gDNA used as material had been derived from T cells, B-cell-depleted T cells, or PBMCs.

Libraries were prepared by immunoSEQ multiplex PCR; TCRdb keeps only in-frame clonotypes and omits some of them. The sample consists of 100,000 to 150,000 clones, around four fifths of them appearing once. The sequence came from a human donor in a cohort sampled during active COVID-19. Specimen: peripheral blood.

CDR3 amino acids: CASSFGPQGYEQYF. DNA of the CDR3: TGTGCCAGCAGCTTTGGGCCCCAGGGCTACGAGCAGTACTTC. The rearrangement joins TRBV7-2 to TRBJ2-7, with D perhaps TRBD1 (5 bases). V shed 3 bases and J shed 3 bases, with 12 bases lying between them. This CDR3 has 14 residues. Germline V gives CDR1 SGHTA, CDR2 FQGNSA.